A single sample is the source of the 6 T cell receptor beta chains below, sequenced in a study of response to subunit inactivated influenza vaccine (dated by TCRdb to 2016 to 2018). The library was built by means of RT-PCR. This sample was sequenced with an Illumina HiSeq 2500. TCRdb handled the public reads itself, with Q25 trimming in fastp and clone calling in MiXCR, and kept productive beta chains. Entries are consolidated by CDR3 protein sequence, retaining the most common genes and DNA. This sample has roughly 700,000 distinct CDR3 sequences in its table, and around 13% of those were observed once. Around 7% of the sample is in the top ten clones. This material consisted of PBMCs from blood, taken roughly 2 weeks before vaccination. The receptors here all came from a man aged 50 to 60 who received an inactivated influenza vaccine. Donor details come from another sample of the same person, matched by shared clones.

This clonotype was seen a few times. The V gene is TRBV4-2, the J gene TRBJ2-1; D is undetermined. Germline CDR1 is LGHNA and CDR2 is YNFKEQ. This CDR3 has 15 residues. V lost 5 bases and J 9 bases, leaving 20 bases between the germline ends. DNA of the CDR3: TGTGCCAGCAGCGCAGGACCGGAAAAGCTAGGTGAGCAGTTCTTC. This codes for CASSAGPEKLGEQFF.

There are a few counts of this clonotype. The chain combines TRBV15 with TRBJ1-1, with a weak D call TRBD1 (6 bases). Per germline, CDR1 LNHNV and CDR2 YYDKDF (reference sequence). Trimming shortened V by 0 bases and J by 7 bases, and 12 bases separated the two germline ends. The CDR3 spans 14 residues. Here the CDR3 reads CATSRDWGQGEAFF. CDR3 sequence (DNA): TGTGCCACCAGCAGAGATTGGGGGCAGGGTGAAGCTTTCTTT.

The CDR3 region has the DNA TGCGCCAGCAGCTTGAGGGCAGTAAACACTGAAGCTTTCTTT. It yields the protein CASSLRAVNTEAFF. V is TRBV5-1 and J is TRBJ1-1; D ambiguous. Per germline, CDR1 SGHRS and CDR2 YFSETQ. The CDR3 loop spans 14 amino acids. Trimming shortened V by 1 base and J by 2 bases, and 9 bases separated the two germline ends. Drawing the rest from reference TRBV5-1 and TRBJ1-1, the complete variable domain is KAGVTQTPRYLIKTRGQQVTLSCSPISGHRSVSWYQQTPGQGLQFLFEYFSETQRNKGNFPGRFSGRQFSNSRSEMNVSTLELGDSALYLCASSLRAVNTEAFFGQGTRLTVV.

This chain connects TRBV12-3 or TRBV12-4 to TRBJ2-3; 9 nucleotides agree with TRBD1. Trimming at V came to 6 bases and at J to 4 bases, leaving 14 bases not matched to a gene. This CDR3 has 17 amino acids. CDR3 coding DNA: TGTGCCAGCAGCCTTCCCCCGGGACAGGGTAAATCAGATACGCAGTATTTT. This translates into CASSLPPGQGKSDTQYF.

This clonotype was recorded many times. The chain links TRBV4-2 to TRBJ1-1; 9 bases map to TRBD1. The J segment lost 1 base and the V segment lost 4 bases, leaving 4 bases of the junction unmatched. The CDR3 is made up of 15 amino acids. Germline V gene lookup returns CDR1 LGHNA and CDR2 YNFKEQ. DNA for the CDR3: TGTGCCAGCAGCCGACCGGGACAGGGGAACACTGAAGCTTTCTTT. This translates into CASSRPGQGNTEAFF.

In its sample, this clonotype was seen a few times. This chain connects TRBV5-1 to TRBJ2-7, with D unclear. Germline V gives CDR1 SGHRS, CDR2 YFSETQ. The CDR3 extends over 12 amino acids. The V gene lost 6 bases and the J gene lost 3 bases, with 10 bases spanning the gap. CDR3 sequence reads: CASNDGFYEQYF. Here the CDR3 DNA reads TGCGCCAGCAATGACGGCTTCTACGAGCAGTACTTC.